One sample yielded the 10 T cell receptor beta chains listed below, sequenced in a study of blood T cell repertoires in COVID-19. Sequenced by immunoSEQ multiplex PCR; TCRdb stores in-frame clones only, minus some. The data hold some 150,000 clones, with 85% to 90% observed a single time. Sequenced material: peripheral blood. The receptor set was obtained from a woman at least 80 years old with acute or convalescent COVID-19.

The gene calls are TRBV7-9 and TRBJ2-1; 8 positions agree with TRBD2. V shed 4 bases, J shed 0 bases, and the junction held 8 bases outside the gene matches. CDR1 and CDR2 from the germline V gene are SEHNR and FQNEAQ (reference sequence). This CDR3 region has 17 residues. The CDR3 DNA is TGTGCCAGCAGCTCCCTTAGCGGGGCCGTCTCCTACAATGAGCAGTTCTTC. Encoded protein: CASSSLSGAVSYNEQFF.

The rearrangement links TRBV29-1 to TRBJ2-5; the D gene is possibly TRBD1 (6 bases). V lost 5 bases and J lost 3, with 10 bases in between. CDR1 SQVTM and CDR2 ANQGSEA come from the germline V gene. The CDR3 extends over 12 amino acids. CDR3 amino acids: CSVFSGEETQYF. CDR3 bases: TGCAGCGTTTTTTCAGGGGAAGAGACCCAGTACTTC.

The chain joins TRBV18 to TRBJ1-1, with TRBD1 matching 8 bases. Germline V gene data show CDR1 as KGHSH and CDR2 as LQKENI. Trimming removed 0 bases from V and 4 bases from J; junction bases left unmatched: 4. The CDR3 sequence is 15 residues long. CDR3 in amino acids: CASSPPAGGFTEAFF. CDR3 sequence (DNA): TGTGCCAGCTCACCACCGGCAGGGGGCTTCACTGAAGCTTTCTTT.

The chain carries TRBV5-4 and TRBJ1-1, with TRBD1 matching 7 bases. Germline lookup yields CDR1 SGHNT and CDR2 YYREEE (reference sequence). CDR3 length equals 15 residues. V dropped 1 base and J dropped 4; count of bases not matched to a gene: 7. CDR3 sequence (DNA): TGTGCCAGCAGCTTGTACACAGGGGTCCCCACTGAAGCTTTCTTT. Translated, it gives CASSLYTGVPTEAFF.

V usage is TRBV10-1 and J usage is TRBJ2-2, with D perhaps TRBD2 (5 bases). V was shortened by 7 bases and J by 3 bases, with 12 bases between the two germline ends. The CDR3 spans 14 residues. Germline V gene sequence: CDR1 WNHNN, CDR2 SYGVQD (reference sequence). The CDR3: CASMEGRDTGELFF. CDR3 in DNA: TGCGCCAGCATGGAAGGGCGGGACACCGGGGAGCTGTTTTTT.

The chain is built from TRBV11-1 and TRBJ1-2; D unresolved. The germline V gene has CDR1 SGHAT and CDR2 FQDESV (reference sequence). V shed 1 base and J shed 2 bases, with 8 bases lying between them. The CDR3 totals 14 residues. The DNA of the CDR3 is TGTGCCAGCAGCTTAGATCCGAGGAACTATGGCTACACCTTC. This sequence encodes CASSLDPRNYGYTF.

The CDR3 DNA reads TGTGCCAGCAGCAGGAGCGGACCCTACGAGCAGTACTTC. Its protein is CASSRSGPYEQYF. The V call is TRBV5-4, the J call TRBJ2-7; perhaps TRBD2 as D (5 bases). Per the germline V gene, CDR1 is SGHNT and CDR2 is YYREEE (reference sequence). This CDR3 is 13 amino acids long. Trimming cost V 4 bases and J 2 bases, with 10 bases left between them.

V usage is TRBV5-1 and J usage is TRBJ2-7; 10 bases are shared with TRBD1. Germline assignment: CDR1 SGHRS and CDR2 YFSETQ. J gave up 3 bases and V 0 bases, and 6 bases lay outside the gene matches. The CDR3 sequence is 16 residues long. As DNA, the CDR3 is TGCGCCAGCAGCTTGGATGGACAGGGGGGAAACTACGAGCAGTACTTC. Its protein is CASSLDGQGGNYEQYF.

CDR3 in amino acids: CASSLGQGMGQPQHF. DNA for the CDR3: TGCGCCAGCAGCTTGGGACAGGGGATGGGTCAGCCCCAGCATTTT. The chain combines TRBV5-1 with TRBJ1-5, with 8 positions matching TRBD1. This CDR3 spans 15 amino acids. CDR1 and CDR2 from the germline V gene are SGHRS and YFSETQ. V gave up 0 bases and J gave up 6 bases; unmatched junction bases: 5.

The chain couples TRBV5-6 to TRBJ1-3; no definite D call. The germline V gene encodes CDR1 SGHDT and CDR2 YYEEEE. Trimming left V 4 bases short and J 0 bases short, with 14 bases between. This CDR3 is built from 16 residues. CDR3 nucleotides: TGTGCCAGCAGCGTAAGAACGAGAAGCTCTGGAAACACCATATATTTT. It encodes CASSVRTRSSGNTIYF.